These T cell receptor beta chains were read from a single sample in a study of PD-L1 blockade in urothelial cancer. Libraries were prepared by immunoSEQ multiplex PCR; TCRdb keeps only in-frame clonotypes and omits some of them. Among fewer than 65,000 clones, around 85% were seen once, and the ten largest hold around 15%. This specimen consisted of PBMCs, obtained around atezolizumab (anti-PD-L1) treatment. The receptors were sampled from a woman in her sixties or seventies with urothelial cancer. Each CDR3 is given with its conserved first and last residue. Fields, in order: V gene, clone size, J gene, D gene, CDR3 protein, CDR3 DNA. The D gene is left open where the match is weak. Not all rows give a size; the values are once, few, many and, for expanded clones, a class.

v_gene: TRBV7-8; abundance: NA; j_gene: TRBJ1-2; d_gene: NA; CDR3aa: CASSLAGSRGYTF; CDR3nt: TGTGCCAGCAGCTTAGCAGGGAGCCGTGGCTACACCTTC
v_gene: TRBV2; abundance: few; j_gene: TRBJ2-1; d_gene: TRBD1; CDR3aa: CASSDPGQGTVNEQFF; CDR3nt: TGTGCCAGCAGTGACCCGGGACAGGGGACAGTCAATGAGCAGTTCTTC
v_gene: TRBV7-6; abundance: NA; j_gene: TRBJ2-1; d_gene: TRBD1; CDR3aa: CASSEGASWDEQFF; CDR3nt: TGTGCCAGCAGCGAGGGGGCGTCCTGGGATGAGCAGTTCTTC
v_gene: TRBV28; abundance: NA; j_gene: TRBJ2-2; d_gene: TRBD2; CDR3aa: CASSWTSGTNTGELFF; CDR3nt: TGTGCCAGCAGTTGGACTAGCGGGACGAACACCGGGGAGCTGTTTTTT
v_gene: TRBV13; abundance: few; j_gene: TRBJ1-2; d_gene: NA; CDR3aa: CASSLGPIGYTF; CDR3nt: TGTGCCAGCAGCTTAGGCCCTATAGGCTACACCTTC
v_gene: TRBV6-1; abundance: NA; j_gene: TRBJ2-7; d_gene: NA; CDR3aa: CASSEQSPRDEQYF; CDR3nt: TGTGCCAGCAGTGAACAGTCACCCCGGGACGAGCAGTACTTC
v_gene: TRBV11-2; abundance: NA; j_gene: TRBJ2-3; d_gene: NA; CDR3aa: CASSQGHPVLTDTQYF; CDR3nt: TGTGCCAGCAGCCAGGGACACCCCGTTCTCACAGATACGCAGTATTTT
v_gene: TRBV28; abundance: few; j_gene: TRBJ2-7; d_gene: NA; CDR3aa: CASTKEDYEQYF; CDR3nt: TGTGCCAGCACCAAAGAGGACTACGAGCAGTACTTC
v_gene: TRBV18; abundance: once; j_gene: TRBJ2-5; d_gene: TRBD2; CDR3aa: CASSRGTSGQETQYF; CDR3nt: TGTGCCAGCTCACGGGGGACTAGCGGCCAAGAGACCCAGTACTTC
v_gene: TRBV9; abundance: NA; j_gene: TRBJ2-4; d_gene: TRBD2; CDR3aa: CASSSGLAGGGKNIQYF; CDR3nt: TGTGCCAGCAGCTCGGGACTAGCGGGAGGTGGCAAAAACATTCAGTACTTC
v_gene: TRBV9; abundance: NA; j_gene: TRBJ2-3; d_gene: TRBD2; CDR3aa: CASSVVGTRGGHGTQYF; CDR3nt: TGTGCCAGCAGCGTAGTGGGGACGCGGGGGGGGCACGGTACGCAGTATTTT
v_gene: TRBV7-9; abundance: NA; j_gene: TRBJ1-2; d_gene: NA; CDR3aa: CASSPEGKGYGYTF; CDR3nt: TGTGCCAGCAGCCCTGAGGGTAAAGGTTATGGCTACACCTTC
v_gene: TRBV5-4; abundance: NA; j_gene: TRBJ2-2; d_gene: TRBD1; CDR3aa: CASSLLRGWDTGELFF; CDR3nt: TGTGCCAGCAGCTTGCTCAGGGGGTGGGACACCGGGGAGCTGTTTTTT
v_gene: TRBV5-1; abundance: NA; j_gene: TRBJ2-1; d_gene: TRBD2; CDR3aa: CASSAGTSRYNEQFF; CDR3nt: TGCGCCAGCAGTGCCGGGACTAGCCGCTACAATGAGCAGTTCTTC
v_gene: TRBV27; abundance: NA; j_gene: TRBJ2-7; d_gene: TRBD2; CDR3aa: CASSKLAGGPEQYF; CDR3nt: TGTGCCAGCAGTAAACTAGCGGGAGGGCCCGAGCAGTACTTC
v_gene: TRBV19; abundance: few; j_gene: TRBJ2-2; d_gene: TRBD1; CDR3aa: CASNSGTGGTGELFF; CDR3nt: TGTGCCAGTAATTCCGGGACAGGGGGTACCGGGGAGCTGTTTTTT
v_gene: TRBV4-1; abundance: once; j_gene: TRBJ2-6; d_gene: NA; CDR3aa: CASSQETGSGANVLTF; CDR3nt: TGCGCCAGCAGCCAAGAAACGGGATCTGGGGCCAACGTCCTGACTTTC
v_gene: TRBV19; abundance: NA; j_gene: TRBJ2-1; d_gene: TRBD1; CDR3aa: CASSIGLGQGPNEQFF; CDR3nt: TGTGCCAGTAGTATAGGGTTGGGACAGGGGCCCAATGAGCAGTTCTTC
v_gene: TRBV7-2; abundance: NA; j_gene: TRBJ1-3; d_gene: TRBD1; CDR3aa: CASSKLTGGGGTIYF; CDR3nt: TGTGCCAGCAGCAAATTAACAGGGGGCGGAGGCACCATATATTTT
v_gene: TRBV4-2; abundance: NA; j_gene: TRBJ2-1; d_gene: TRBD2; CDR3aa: CASSQVPSGNEQFF; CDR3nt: TGTGCCAGCAGCCAAGTCCCTAGCGGTAATGAGCAGTTCTTC
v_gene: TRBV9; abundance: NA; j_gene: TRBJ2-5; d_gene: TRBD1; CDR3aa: CASSVRTGGRETQYF; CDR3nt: TGTGCCAGCAGCGTCCGGACAGGGGGCCGTGAGACCCAGTACTTC
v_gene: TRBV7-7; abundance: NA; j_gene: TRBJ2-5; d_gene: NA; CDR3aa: CASSPSGAGQETQYF; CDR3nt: TGTGCCAGCAGCCCATCGGGAGCTGGTCAAGAGACCCAGTACTTC
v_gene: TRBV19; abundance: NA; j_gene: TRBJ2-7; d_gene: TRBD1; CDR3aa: CASHPPDRVYEQYF; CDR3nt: TGTGCCAGTCACCCCCCGGACAGGGTTTACGAGCAGTACTTC
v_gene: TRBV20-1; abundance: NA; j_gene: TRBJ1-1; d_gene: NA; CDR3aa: CSARSTEAFF; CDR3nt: TGCAGTGCTAGATCTACTGAAGCTTTCTTT
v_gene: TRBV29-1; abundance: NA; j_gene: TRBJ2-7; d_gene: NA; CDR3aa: CSVERAGYYEQYF; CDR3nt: TGCAGCGTTGAGCGGGCAGGTTACTACGAGCAGTACTTC
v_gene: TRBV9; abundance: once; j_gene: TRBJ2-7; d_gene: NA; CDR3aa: CASSVTGNEQYF; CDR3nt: TGTGCCAGCAGCGTAACGGGGAACGAGCAGTACTTC
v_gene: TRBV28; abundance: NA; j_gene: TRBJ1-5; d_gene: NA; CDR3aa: CASSPHIQPQHF; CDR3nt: TGTGCCAGCAGTCCCCACATTCAGCCCCAGCATTTT
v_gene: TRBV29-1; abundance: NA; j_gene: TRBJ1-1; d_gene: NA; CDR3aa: CSVEAQRNTEAFF; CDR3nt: TGCAGCGTTGAGGCACAGAGGAACACTGAAGCTTTCTTT
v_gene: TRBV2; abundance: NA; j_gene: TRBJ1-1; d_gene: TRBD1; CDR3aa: CASSEPGGANFHTEAFF; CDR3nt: TGTGCCAGCAGTGAACCAGGGGGCGCGAACTTCCACACTGAAGCTTTCTTT
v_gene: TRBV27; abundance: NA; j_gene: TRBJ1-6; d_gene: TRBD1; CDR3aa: CASSYGQANSPLHF; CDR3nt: TGTGCCAGCAGTTACGGACAGGCTAATTCACCCCTCCACTTT
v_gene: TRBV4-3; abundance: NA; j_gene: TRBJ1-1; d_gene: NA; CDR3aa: CASSQDDGKGTEAFF; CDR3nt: TGCGCCAGCAGCCAAGATGATGGGAAGGGGACTGAAGCTTTCTTT
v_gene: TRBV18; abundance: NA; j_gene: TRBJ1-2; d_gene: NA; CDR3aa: CASSPVASDGYTF; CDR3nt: TGTGCCAGCTCACCGGTAGCTTCTGATGGCTACACCTTC
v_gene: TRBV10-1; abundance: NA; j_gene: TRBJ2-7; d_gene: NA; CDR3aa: CASSGPGDNYEQYF; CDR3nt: TGCGCCAGCAGTGGGCCAGGGGACAACTACGAGCAGTACTTC